The 17 T cell receptor beta chains given below trace back to one sample, sequenced in a study of T cell responses to AZD1222 COVID-19 vaccine. TCRdb's copy holds only in-frame clones and misses some; the assay was immunoSEQ multiplex PCR. The sample lists over 150,000 clones; over 80% were seen once. The sequenced sample was peripheral blood, obtained 28 days after the second dose of the MenACWY control vaccine. Receptors were obtained from an adult who received the MenACWY meningococcal vaccine as a control.

This clone was recorded only once. The chain recombines TRBV19 with TRBJ1-2, with D possibly matching TRBD1 (6 bases). Germline CDR1 and CDR2: LNHDA and SQIVND (reference sequence). The CDR3 covers 17 residues. Between the trimmed V and J ends, which lost 0 bases and 2 bases, there was a span of 16 bases. The DNA for the CDR3 is TGTGCCAGTAGTATAGACAATGGAGGACAGACCAACTATGGCTACACCTTC. As protein: CASSIDNGGQTNYGYTF.

The chain uses TRBV4-3 and TRBJ1-4; D call uncertain. Germline lookup yields CDR1 LGHNA and CDR2 YSLEER. With 0 bases removed from V and 3 bases from J, the gap between germline ends came to 11 bases. This CDR3 is 16 amino acids long. CDR3 sequence: CASSQDFGEANEKLFF. The CDR3, as DNA: TGCGCCAGCAGCCAAGATTTCGGGGAGGCTAATGAAAAACTGTTTTTT.

The V and J genes are TRBV28 and TRBJ2-2; D unclear. V lost 3 bases to trimming and J lost 2 bases, with 7 bases between them. Germline lookup yields CDR1 MDHEN and CDR2 SYDVKM. This CDR3 contains 14 residues. CDR3 residues: CASSLKTNTGELFF. CDR3 DNA sequence: TGTGCCAGCAGTTTGAAAACTAACACCGGGGAGCTGTTTTTT.

CDR3 bases: TGTGCCAGCAGCTTAGGAATAGCCAAAAACATTCAGTACTTC. As protein: CASSLGIAKNIQYF. The chain recombines TRBV7-2 with TRBJ2-4; D remains unclear. Per the germline V gene, CDR1 is SGHTA and CDR2 is FQGNSA. The CDR3 is 14 amino acids. The V end was cut by 1 base, the J end by 0 bases, with 4 bases between.

The count of this clone is one. The rearrangement joins TRBV4-2 to TRBJ2-1; possible D gene TRBD1, 9 bases. This CDR3 is built from 19 residues. Trimming pared 2 bases from V and 5 bases from J, leaving 25 bases between. From germline, CDR1 is LGHNA and CDR2 YNFKEQ. The CDR3 here is CASSQQRFSGTGNNNEQFF. The CDR3 nucleotides are TGTGCCAGCAGCCAACAAAGGTTTAGCGGGACAGGGAACAACAATGAGCAGTTCTTC.

The J gene is TRBJ2-1, the V gene TRBV2; no reliable D call. The CDR3 has 15 amino acids. V lost 5 bases and J 5 bases, leaving 16 bases between the germline ends. Per germline, CDR1 SNHLY and CDR2 FYNNEI. CDR3 coding DNA: TGTGCCAGCAGTACGCACGACCCCGCTAACAATGAGCAGTTCTTC. Its protein is CASSTHDPANNEQFF.

The V and J genes are TRBV4-2 and TRBJ2-5; TRBD2 matches at 10 bases. The length of the CDR3 is 16 residues. Germline CDR1 and CDR2: LGHNA and YNFKEQ. With 4 bases clipped from V and 4 bases from J, the junction kept 9 bases outside the gene matches. The CDR3 DNA reads as TGTGCCAGCAGCCGATTTAGCGGGGGGCCGCGAGAGACCCAGTACTTC. This encodes CASSRFSGGPRETQYF.

CDR3 region: CASSLQGPGNTEAFF. CDR3 nucleotides: TGCGCCAGCAGCCTACAGGGCCCGGGGAACACTGAAGCTTTCTTT. The rearrangement uses TRBV5-1 and TRBJ1-1; TRBD1 might be the D (6 bases). In germline, CDR1 is SGHRS, CDR2 YFSETQ. CDR3 length: 15 amino acids. Trimming removed 4 bases at V and 1 base at J, with 14 bases between. Using reference TRBV5-1 and TRBJ1-1 for the parts outside the CDR3, the full variable domain is KAGVTQTPRYLIKTRGQQVTLSCSPISGHRSVSWYQQTPGQGLQFLFEYFSETQRNKGNFPGRFSGRQFSNSRSEMNVSTLELGDSALYLCASSLQGPGNTEAFFGQGTRLTVV.

CDR3 DNA sequence: TGTGCCAGCCAACAGGGGGCTTCAATTCAGCCCCAGCATTTT. Translation gives CASQQGASIQPQHF. The chain employs TRBV27 and TRBJ1-5, with 9 nucleotides matching TRBD1. With 8 bases clipped from V and 6 bases from J, the junction kept 8 bases outside the gene matches. This CDR3 spans 14 amino acids. Germline V lookup: CDR1 MNHEY, CDR2 SMNVEV (reference sequence).

This sequence joins TRBV19 and TRBJ2-2; TRBD2 might be the D (6 bases). The germline V gene has CDR1 LNHDA and CDR2 SQIVND (reference sequence). Trimming took 5 bases from V and 5 from J, leaving 15 bases between them. This CDR3 comprises 15 residues. CDR3 coding DNA: TGTGCCAGTAGTTCGGGACGGGCGGGAACCGGGGAGCTGTTTTTT. Protein sequence: CASSSGRAGTGELFF.

The rearrangement joins TRBV12-3 or TRBV12-4 to TRBJ1-5; D is undetermined. The CDR3 sequence is 12 residues long. The V end was cut by 6 bases, the J end by 6 bases, with 9 bases between. CDR3 in DNA: TGTGCCAGCAGCGCCCTGGGTCAGCCCCAGCATTTT. Amino acid sequence: CASSALGQPQHF.

The chain couples TRBV7-3 to TRBJ2-7, with D perhaps TRBD2 (6 bases). CDR3 size: 15 residues. Between the trimmed V and J ends, which lost 0 bases and 6 bases, there was a span of 15 bases. The germline V gene encodes CDR1 SGHTA and CDR2 FQGTGA. The chain's CDR3 is CASSLTSSGLGEQYF. CDR3 sequence (DNA): TGTGCCAGCAGCTTAACATCATCGGGACTTGGCGAGCAGTACTTC.

The chain has TRBV3-1 (or the pseudogene TRBV3-2) and TRBJ1-4; D call uncertain. The germline V gene encodes CDR1 LGHDT and CDR2 YNNKEL (reference sequence). The CDR3 loop spans 12 amino acids. The V end lost 8 bases, the J end lost 3 bases, and 7 bases lay between the germline ends. CDR3 in amino acids: CASRGANEKLFF. In nucleotides, the CDR3 is TGTGCCAGCCGCGGAGCTAATGAAAAACTGTTTTTT.

This chain uses TRBV6-2 or TRBV6-3 with TRBJ1-6; no firm D call. Germline-derived CDR1 and CDR2 are MNHEY and SVGEGT. The length of the CDR3 is 15 residues. V lost 4 bases and J 7 bases, leaving 14 bases between the germline ends. In nucleotides, the CDR3 is TGTGCCAGCAGTTGGTCGACACCGAGAAATTCACCCCTCCACTTT. This gives the protein CASSWSTPRNSPLHF.

The rearrangement links TRBV7-2 to TRBJ1-5, with no clear D. V was pared by 0 bases and J by 0 bases, with 6 bases between. Germline V lookup: CDR1 SGHTA, CDR2 FQGNSA. The CDR3 extends over 15 amino acids. The chain's CDR3 is CASSLAMNSNQPQHF. CDR3 in DNA: TGTGCCAGCAGCTTAGCGATGAATAGCAATCAGCCCCAGCATTTT.

This chain uses TRBV1 with TRBJ1-6. TRBV1 is annotated as a pseudogene. The CDR3 totals 18 residues. The CDR3 region is CTSTWTEGRGTYNSPLHF. The CDR3 nucleotides read TGCACCAGCACCTGGACCGAGGGGAGGGGGACCTATAATTCACCCCTCCACTTT.

Regarding this clone: One end of the junction is discordant with germline, which a read error may explain. The J gene is TRBJ2-5, the V gene TRBV12-3 or TRBV12-4, with D tentatively TRBD1 (5 bases). The CDR3 is 13 residues long. CDR3 in amino acids: CASTQGNQETQYF. In DNA, the CDR3 is TGTGCCAGCACCCAGGGTAACCAAGAAACCCAGTACTTC.